This T cell receptor beta chain was documented in a study of blood T cell repertoires in COVID-19. Study details: Whether acute or convalescent, the COVID-19 samples came from the United States, Italy and Spain.

Per the original data handling: Reference gene primer amplification in the assay estimated nucleated cell counts. TCRdb keeps only in-frame clones here, not all; method: immunoSEQ multiplex PCR. V, J and clone size are taken as reported in that table, and D and trimming were inferred from the DNA itself. The sample contains about 140,000 clones, 84% of which appear only once. CDR3 length: 14 residues. Germline V lookup: CDR1 SGHTA, CDR2 FQGNSA. V was shortened by 3 bases and J by 7 bases, with 12 bases between the two germline ends. Recruits, aged about 18 to 89 years, lived in under 25 US areas. This chain connects TRBV7-2 to TRBJ1-4, with a tentative D call TRBD1 (6 bases). Sequences were obtained from PBMCs or T cells enriched from blood (not recorded which). This TCR derives from a woman between 45 and 65 years old with acute COVID-19. CDR3 sequence: CASSFRGGGEKLFF. The CDR3 nucleotides are TGTGCCAGCAGCTTCCGAGGGGGTGGTGAAAAACTGTTTTTT.